Listed below are T cell receptor beta chains from one sample, sequenced in a study of blood T cell repertoires in COVID-19. The method was immunoSEQ multiplex PCR; TCRdb's version includes in-frame clones alone and lacks a portion of them. Among approximately 220,000 clones listed, roughly 84% were seen once. Source material: peripheral blood. The receptors here all came from a woman aged 60-75 years with acute or convalescent COVID-19. The CDR3 runs from the conserved cysteine through the conserved F or W. The D gene is left open where the match is weak.

v_call d_call cdr3_aa
TRBV14 NA CASSQDRGAHTGELFF
TRBV2 TRBD1 CASRTGFGYTF
TRBV27 TRBD1 CASSPGQGRGYTF
TRBV6-6 TRBD1 CASSRRGGESWNQPQHF
TRBV3-1/TRBV3-2 TRBD1 CASSWGQGRSLSDTQYF
TRBV7-3 TRBD2 CASSLLAGGLKDTQYF
TRBV10-1 NA CASQDRDTTYEQYF
TRBV2 TRBD1 CASSEQGQAKNYGYTF
TRBV7-2 TRBD2 CASSLGGTSSGEQFF
TRBV6-1 NA CASSGSTGFNRYGYTF
TRBV5-5 NA CASSLVEGGSTDTQYF
TRBV5-8 NA CASSSEQALPFNSPLHF
TRBV27 NA CASSFVRDTEAFF
TRBV13 NA CASSTGLRNTEAFF
TRBV7-9 NA CASSRLVEGGEQFF
TRBV6-2/TRBV6-3 NA CASSYYRTGKGADTQYF
TRBV25-1 TRBD1 CASSEPGQGTDTQYF
TRBV4-2 NA CASSQVTELNTEAFF
TRBV6-4 TRBD2 CASSDLASGDYNEQFF
TRBV27 NA CASSRLNEAFF
TRBV6-5 NA CASSLGHGRTGELFF
TRBV19 TRBD2 CASSKASGGIWNTGELFF
TRBV30 NA CAWRRVVFTDTQYF
TRBV6-5 TRBD1 CASSYSRTGPNYGYTF
TRBV4-3 NA CASSQDFGPGELFF
TRBV3-1/TRBV3-2 NA CASSQPGPTLHF
TRBV19 TRBD1 CASSLQGQGPNEQYF
TRBV28 NA CASSFDRPNQPQHF
TRBV7-2 TRBD2 CASSPGGNQETQYF
TRBV7-9 NA CASSGDWGGNTEAFF
TRBV7-2 NA CASSHVGLTGELFF
TRBV6-5 TRBD1 CASSRDRTYGYTF
TRBV11-2 NA CASSLASGAAFF
TRBV2 TRBD1 CASSRGQGHGYTF
TRBV5-1 TRBD1 CASSLETGGSNSGANVLTF
TRBV2 TRBD1 CASSVQDRSNYGYTF
TRBV29-1 TRBD1 CSVEKVEGAKVGNTF
TRBV6-1 TRBD1 CASSGWQGATPRTGELFF
TRBV6-5 NA CASSSVAARYEQYF
TRBV5-1 TRBD1 CASSLAAGQGWNEQFF
TRBV20-1 NA CSASEGGGRGNGYTF
TRBV5-1 NA CASSQQQGNTIYF
TRBV5-6 TRBD1 CASSRTGVNTEAFF
TRBV5-5 NA CASSLVPQLNTEAFF
TRBV11-1 TRBD1 CASSGQTKETQYF